The present TCR beta chain was sequenced within a study of CD4 and CD8 cells across lung adenocarcinoma regions. Samples came from patients with localized non-small cell lung adenocarcinoma. V was shortened by 6 bases and J by 9 bases, with 12 bases between the two germline ends. Germline CDR1 MNHNS, CDR2 SASEGT. The CDR3 covers 13 residues. Relative to its sample, this clonotype is medium-sized. MiXCR, applied by TCRdb to the PCR reads, yields one record per CDR3 protein. Among some 5,000 distinct CDR3 sequences, around 45% were seen once, and the ten largest hold 14%. The receptor's source is a female donor with lung adenocarcinoma. The CD4 and CD8 labels of this study may be unreliable. The chain joins TRBV6-1 to TRBJ1-6; no clear D. Sequencing was performed on CD4+ T cells from the margin of a lung tumor. The CDR3 loop reads CASRPSWGSPLHF. DNA for the CDR3: TGTGCCAGCAGGCCGAGCTGGGGTTCACCCCTCCACTTT.